This is a list of T cell receptor beta chains from one sample in a study of T cell clonotyping in hematopoietic cell transplantation. The table came from immunoSEQ multiplex PCR; TCRdb's copy has only in-frame clones and leaves some out. This sample has roughly 5,000 clones; roughly 90% occur once, and the top ten carry roughly two fifths. Sequencing used peripheral blood mononuclear cells, obtained 100 days after allogeneic stem cell transplant. The receptors here all came from a female patient in her forties or fifties who had an allogeneic stem cell transplant from a related donor, so the T cells may come from the graft donor. Some clones in this sample may be carry-over from other donors' samples. Each CDR3 is given with its conserved first and last residue. D genes are given only for firm matches. The size entry is marked missing in some rows and otherwise reads once, few, many or a size class.

J: TRBJ1-4; D: .; V: TRBV19; size: medium-sized; CDR3: CASSPRDSANEKLFF; DNA: TGTGCCAGTAGTCCAAGGGATAGTGCTAATGAAAAACTGTTTTTT
J: TRBJ2-7; D: .; V: TRBV28; size: .; CDR3: CASSSGGPYEQYF; DNA: TGTGCCAGCAGTTCCGGGGGGCCCTACGAGCAGTACTTC
J: TRBJ2-2; D: TRBD2; V: TRBV19; size: .; CDR3: CASSPLPLAGALLRNTGELFF; DNA: TGTGCCAGTAGTCCCTTACCACTAGCGGGAGCCTTGTTGCGAAACACCGGGGAGCTGTTTTTT
J: TRBJ1-5; D: .; V: TRBV7-9; size: .; CDR3: CASSLWPNQPQHF; DNA: TGTGCCAGCAGCTTATGGCCGAATCAGCCCCAGCATTTT
J: TRBJ2-7; D: TRBD1; V: TRBV5-4; size: large; CDR3: CASSSRGQGRAWPYEQYF; DNA: TGTGCCAGCAGCTCAAGGGGACAGGGGAGAGCTTGGCCCTACGAGCAGTACTTC
J: TRBJ2-7; D: .; V: TRBV23-1; size: .; CDR3: CASSHRGIGQVPNYEQYF; DNA: TGCGCCAGCAGTCATCGGGGGATAGGACAGGTGCCTAATTACGAGCAGTACTTC
J: TRBJ1-6; D: TRBD1; V: TRBV9; size: .; CDR3: CASSGLGQLNSPLHF; DNA: TGTGCCAGCAGCGGCTTGGGACAGCTTAATTCACCCCTCCACTTT
J: TRBJ2-5; D: .; V: TRBV19; size: .; CDR3: CASSRASPETQYF; DNA: TGTGCCAGTAGTCGCGCTAGTCCAGAGACCCAGTACTTC
J: TRBJ2-3; D: .; V: TRBV2; size: .; CDR3: CASSDLVWSTDTQYF; DNA: TGTGCCAGCAGTGACCTAGTCTGGAGCACAGATACGCAGTATTTT
J: TRBJ1-1; D: .; V: TRBV7-6; size: .; CDR3: CASSPSRGTEAFF; DNA: TGTGCCAGCAGCCCCAGCCGTGGGACTGAAGCTTTCTTT
J: TRBJ1-5; D: TRBD1; V: TRBV27; size: .; CDR3: CASSPSTGGTQPQHF; DNA: TGTGCCAGCAGTCCTTCGACAGGGGGGACTCAGCCCCAGCATTTT
J: TRBJ2-5; D: .; V: TRBV30; size: .; CDR3: CAWEGTAVGQTQYF; DNA: TGTGCCTGGGAGGGGACCGCAGTGGGGCAGACCCAGTACTTC
J: TRBJ1-2; D: .; V: TRBV12-5; size: .; CDR3: CASGQTQGGGYTF; DNA: TGTGCTAGTGGCCAAACACAGGGAGGTGGCTACACCTTC
J: TRBJ2-5; D: .; V: TRBV30; size: .; CDR3: CAWSSSGETQYF; DNA: TGTGCCTGGAGTAGTAGCGGAGAGACCCAGTACTTC
J: TRBJ1-2; D: .; V: TRBV27; size: .; CDR3: CASSSGESANGYTF; DNA: TGTGCCAGCAGTTCTGGGGAATCAGCAAATGGCTACACCTTC
J: TRBJ1-2; D: .; V: TRBV4-3; size: .; CDR3: CASSQQVRGGYTF; DNA: TGCGCCAGCAGCCAGCAGGTCAGGGGCGGCTACACCTTC
J: TRBJ1-5; D: TRBD1; V: TRBV11-2; size: .; CDR3: CASSSDRGQPQHF; DNA: TGTGCCAGCAGTTCGGACAGGGGACAGCCCCAGCATTTT
J: TRBJ1-3; D: TRBD1; V: TRBV18; size: .; CDR3: CASSPGQVSGNTIYF; DNA: TGTGCCAGCTCCCCCGGACAGGTCTCTGGAAACACCATATATTTT
J: TRBJ2-3; D: TRBD2; V: TRBV7-2; size: .; CDR3: CASSSTGGGADTQYF; DNA: TGTGCCAGCAGTTCCACAGGCGGGGGGGCGGATACGCAGTATTTT
J: TRBJ2-7; D: .; V: TRBV5-8; size: .; CDR3: CASSSSEGSYEQYF; DNA: TGTGCCAGCAGCTCGTCGGAAGGGTCCTACGAGCAGTACTTC
J: TRBJ2-7; D: .; V: TRBV5-4; size: .; CDR3: CASSLSGTPYEQYF; DNA: TGTGCCAGCAGCTTGTCTGGGACTCCCTACGAGCAGTACTTC
J: TRBJ2-7; D: .; V: TRBV14; size: .; CDR3: CASSDPGRGYEQYF; DNA: TGTGCCAGCAGCGATCCAGGGCGCGGCTACGAGCAGTACTTC
J: TRBJ2-1; D: .; V: TRBV6-7; size: .; CDR3: CASSYSGVRGEQFF; DNA: TGTGCCAGCAGTTACTCCGGGGTGAGGGGTGAGCAGTTCTTC
J: TRBJ1-1; D: TRBD1; V: TRBV28; size: .; CDR3: CASSFADRAEAFF; DNA: TGTGCCAGCAGTTTTGCCGACAGGGCTGAAGCTTTCTTT
J: TRBJ1-1; D: .; V: TRBV10-3; size: .; CDR3: CAISEVPYTEAFF; DNA: TGTGCCATCAGTGAGGTACCCTACACTGAAGCTTTCTTT
J: TRBJ1-2; D: TRBD1; V: TRBV27; size: .; CDR3: CASSPWTGTQANYGYTF; DNA: TGTGCCAGCAGTCCCTGGACAGGGACCCAAGCTAACTATGGCTACACCTTC
J: TRBJ1-1; D: .; V: TRBV11-2; size: .; CDR3: CASSQNRANTEAFF; DNA: TGTGCCAGCAGCCAGAACAGGGCGAACACTGAAGCTTTCTTT
J: TRBJ2-5; D: .; V: TRBV5-1; size: .; CDR3: CASSLGVEETQYF; DNA: TGCGCCAGCAGCTTAGGGGTAGAAGAGACCCAGTACTTC
J: TRBJ1-2; D: .; V: TRBV28; size: .; CDR3: CASSQSPQSRGYTF; DNA: TGTGCCAGCAGTCAATCCCCACAGTCGAGGGGCTACACCTTC
J: TRBJ1-2; D: .; V: TRBV6-5; size: .; CDR3: CASTNGGSNYGYTF; DNA: TGTGCCAGCACCAACGGGGGGAGTAACTATGGCTACACCTTC
J: TRBJ2-3; D: .; V: TRBV9; size: few; CDR3: CASSVDQRYTDTQYF; DNA: TGTGCCAGCAGCGTAGATCAGAGGTACACAGATACGCAGTATTTT
J: TRBJ2-3; D: TRBD1; V: TRBV4-1; size: once; CDR3: CASSQQQGPDTQYF; DNA: TGCGCCAGCAGCCAGCAACAGGGGCCAGATACGCAGTATTTT
J: TRBJ2-3; D: .; V: TRBV5-4; size: .; CDR3: CASSLSDPTDTQYF; DNA: TGTGCCAGCAGCTTGTCGGACCCCACAGATACGCAGTATTTT
J: TRBJ2-1; D: TRBD2; V: TRBV4-3; size: .; CDR3: CASSQDPAGNPNEQFF; DNA: TGCGCCAGCAGCCAAGATCCAGCGGGGAACCCAAATGAGCAGTTCTTC
J: TRBJ1-5; D: .; V: TRBV5-1; size: once; CDR3: CASSPSGGRNQPQHF; DNA: TGCGCCAGCAGCCCGTCGGGTGGACGCAATCAGCCCCAGCATTTT
J: TRBJ1-5; D: .; V: TRBV19; size: few; CDR3: CASSIDLDQPQHF; DNA: TGTGCCAGTAGTATAGATCTGGATCAGCCCCAGCATTTT
J: TRBJ1-5; D: .; V: TRBV7-9; size: .; CDR3: CASSLAHGQLSNQPQHF; DNA: TGTGCCAGCAGCTTAGCGCATGGACAGCTAAGCAATCAGCCCCAGCATTTT